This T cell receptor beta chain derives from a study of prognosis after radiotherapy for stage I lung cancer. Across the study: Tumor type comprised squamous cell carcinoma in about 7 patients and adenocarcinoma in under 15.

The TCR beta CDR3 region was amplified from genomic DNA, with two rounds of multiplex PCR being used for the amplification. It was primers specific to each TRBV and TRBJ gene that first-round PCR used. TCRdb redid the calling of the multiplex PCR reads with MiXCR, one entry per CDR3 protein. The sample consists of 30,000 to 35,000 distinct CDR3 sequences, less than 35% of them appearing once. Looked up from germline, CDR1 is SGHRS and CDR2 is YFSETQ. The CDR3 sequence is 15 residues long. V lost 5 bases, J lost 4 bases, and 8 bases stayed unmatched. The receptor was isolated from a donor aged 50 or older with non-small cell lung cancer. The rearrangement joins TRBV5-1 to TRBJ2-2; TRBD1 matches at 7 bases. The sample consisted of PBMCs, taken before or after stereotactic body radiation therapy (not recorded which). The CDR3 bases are TGCGCCAGCAGGGACAGGTTAAGTCCCACCGGGGAGCTGTTTTTT. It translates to CASRDRLSPTGELFF.